The 12 T cell receptor beta chains in this list originate from one sample, sequenced in a study of radiotherapy plus CTLA-4 blockade in lung cancer. The method was immunoSEQ multiplex PCR; TCRdb's version includes in-frame clones alone and lacks a portion of them. The sample contains 30,000 to 50,000 clones, 60% to 80% of which appear only once. Material: peripheral blood, obtained from a patient treated with radiotherapy plus ipilimumab. These receptors came from a human donor with non-small cell lung cancer that progressed on radiotherapy plus ipilimumab.

The chain joins TRBV9 to TRBJ2-7, with TRBD1 matching 9 bases. The CDR3 has 18 residues. Germline V lookup: CDR1 SGDLS, CDR2 YYNGEE. J lost 0 bases, V lost 3 bases, and 13 bases had no gene match. CDR3 DNA sequence: TGTGCCAGCAGCGGCCGGGACAGGGAGGTGGGAAGCTCCTACGAGCAGTACTTC. It specifies CASSGRDREVGSSYEQYF.

This chain uses TRBV25-1 with TRBJ2-5, with TRBD1 identical over 8 bases. CDR3 length: 15 residues. Germline assignment: CDR1 MGHDK and CDR2 SYGVNS. V was pared by 5 bases and J by 7 bases, with 12 bases of the junction left unmatched. DNA for the CDR3: TGTGCCAGCAGTAATCCAGGGGGCCCTAGGGGGACCCAGTACTTC. Its translation: CASSNPGGPRGTQYF.

This clone is medium-sized (0.01 to 0.1%). This rearrangement joins TRBV5-1 to TRBJ2-1; D is possibly TRBD2 (5 bases). The CDR3 is made up of 13 amino acids. CDR1 and CDR2 from the germline V gene are SGHRS and YFSETQ. Trimming cost V 1 base and J 5 bases, with 7 bases left between them. CDR3 amino acids: CASSLLGDNEQFF. For the CDR3, the DNA is TGCGCCAGCAGCTTGCTGGGAGACAATGAGCAGTTCTTC.

The genes are TRBV5-1 and TRBJ2-5, with D possibly TRBD2 on 5 matching bases. V was clipped by 4 bases and J by 0 bases, with 10 bases between them. In germline, CDR1 is SGHRS, CDR2 YFSETQ. The CDR3 extends over 14 amino acids. CDR3 in DNA: TGCGCCAGCAGCATAACTAGTAACCAAGAGACCCAGTACTTC. As protein: CASSITSNQETQYF.

The count of this clone is one. Here the CDR3 reads CASSLIELAQETQYF. The CDR3 DNA follows: TGTGCCAGCAGCTTGATCGAGCTAGCGCAAGAGACCCAGTACTTC. The chain combines TRBV5-6 with TRBJ2-5, with TRBD2 as a possible D gene (6 bases). Germline-derived CDR1 and CDR2 are SGHDT and YYEEEE. Trimming took off 1 base at V and 2 bases at J, with 12 bases between the two ends. CDR3 length: 15 residues.

A single count supports this clone. This chain connects TRBV4-2 to TRBJ2-1; D is possibly TRBD2 (6 bases). The ends were cut back, 4 bases at V and 5 bases at J, with 18 bases in the middle. The CDR3 has 16 amino acids. In germline, CDR1 is LGHNA, CDR2 YNFKEQ. CDR3 region: CASSLLGREIHNEQFF. CDR3 in DNA: TGTGCCAGCAGCCTCCTCGGACGGGAGATACACAATGAGCAGTTCTTC.

The chain recombines TRBV28 with TRBJ2-1; the D gene is possibly TRBD2 (7 bases). Between the trimmed V and J ends, which lost 7 bases and 10 bases, there was a span of 17 bases. Germline CDR1 is MDHEN and CDR2 is SYDVKM. The CDR3 sequence is 13 residues long. The CDR3 bases are TGTGCCAGCAAAAGGGGGGGAGGCAGGGAGCAGTTCTTC. Its translation: CASKRGGGREQFF.

This chain links TRBV7-9 with TRBJ1-4; 8 bases are shared with TRBD1. V trimming: 3 bases; J trimming: 8 bases; junction bases outside the gene matches: 5. Looked up from germline, CDR1 is SEHNR and CDR2 is FQNEAQ (reference sequence). The CDR3 runs 14 residues. The CDR3 DNA is TGTGCCAGCAGCTTCGACAGGGGTAGCGAAAAACTGTTTTTT. Its translation is CASSFDRGSEKLFF.

The chain couples TRBV2 to TRBJ2-3; TRBD2 matches at 12 bases. The CDR3 consists of 19 residues. After removal of 4 bases from V and 0 bases from J, the junction contained 11 bases not matched to a gene. Germline V lookup: CDR1 SNHLY, CDR2 FYNNEI. The CDR3 region has the DNA TGTGCCAGCAGTGCCACTAGCGGGGGGCCCTCCCCTAGCACAGATACGCAGTATTTT. It specifies CASSATSGGPSPSTDTQYF.

This clone was observed a few times. The chain links TRBV5-5 to TRBJ1-6; 9 bases match TRBD1. V trimming: 2 bases; J trimming: 13 bases; junction bases outside the gene matches: 7. Germline V lookup: CDR1 SGHKS, CDR2 YYEKEE (reference sequence). The CDR3 runs to 14 residues. The CDR3 here is CASSFEQGASPLHF. Written as DNA, the CDR3 is TGTGCCAGCAGCTTCGAACAGGGGGCCTCTCCCCTCCACTTT.

This clone has only a few counts. The CDR3 is CASSGRQGPTGELFF. The CDR3 bases are TGTGCCAGTAGTGGCCGACAGGGGCCCACCGGGGAGCTGTTTTTT. V is TRBV19 and J is TRBJ2-2; TRBD1 matches at 8 bases. Germline CDR1 and CDR2: LNHDA and SQIVND (reference sequence). V dropped 5 bases and J dropped 4; count of bases not matched to a gene: 6. This CDR3 contains 15 residues.

CDR3 DNA sequence: TGTGCCAGCAGACTCCCTTTCAAGGAGGGCTATGGCTACACCTTC. Amino acids: CASRLPFKEGYGYTF. The chain has TRBV27 and TRBJ1-2; no firm D call. The V gene's germline CDR1 is MNHEY and CDR2 SMNVEV (reference sequence). Deletions cut 6 bases from V and 4 bases from J, with 18 bases between. This CDR3 has 15 residues.